Here is one T cell receptor beta chain with its context. No antigen is known for it. A much larger clone lies a single base off, so this may be a read error. This record belongs to a study of T cells in Graves' hyperthyroidism and ophthalmopathy. Study overall: Peripheral blood sampling occurred at initial diagnosis, before any treatment. General observations from the study: The blood repertoire included most of the expanded thyroid clonotypes above 0.001.

Researchers took RNA transcripts and amplified the TCR beta CDR3 regions from them. The HTBI set primed first-round TCR CDR3 RT-PCR. TCRdb reprocessed the multiplex PCR reads with MiXCR, giving one entry per CDR3 protein. Here the sample spans a few hundred thousand distinct CDR3 sequences, less than 15% being singletons. Germline CDR1 SGHTA, CDR2 FQGNSA. V shed 0 bases and J shed 4 bases, with 12 bases lying between them. The CDR3 covers 15 residues. In patients aged 18 to 65, hyperthyroidism was newly diagnosed, with duration under 2 months. Researchers barred patients who had uncontrolled infection, other autoimmune disease, pregnancy or lactation.

The chain joins TRBV7-2 to TRBJ1-1; D gene ambiguous. This receptor was identified in a young man with Graves' hyperthyroidism that later progressed to Graves' ophthalmopathy. The sample taken for sequencing was blood. CDR3: CASSLAWLLSTEAFF. DNA of the CDR3: TGTGCCAGCAGCTTAGCCTGGCTTCTGAGCACTGAAGCTTTCTTT.